The 10 T cell receptor beta chains below all came from one sample that was sequenced in a study of blood T cell repertoires in COVID-19. Measured with immunoSEQ multiplex PCR; TCRdb has only the in-frame clones, and not every one. This table holds around 220,000 clones, approximately 80% found once. The sequencing input was peripheral blood. These TCRs come from a woman aged 80 or older with acute or convalescent COVID-19.

A single count supports this clone. The V call is TRBV19, the J call TRBJ2-2; no clear D gene. The length of the CDR3 is 11 residues. Trimming removed 1 base from V and 15 bases from J, with 9 bases in between. Per the germline V gene, CDR1 is LNHDA and CDR2 is SQIVND (reference sequence). CDR3 sequence: CASSIVSTLFF. CDR3 sequence (DNA): TGTGCCAGTAGTATAGTGAGCACCTTGTTTTTT.

The chain recombines TRBV4-3 with TRBJ1-4; TRBD1 agrees at 8 bases. The germline gives CDR1 LGHNA, CDR2 YSLEER. The CDR3 has 15 amino acids. V shed 1 base and J 8 bases; nucleotides not matched to a gene: 6. CDR3 coding DNA: TGCGCCAGCAGCCAAGCACAGGGGGTTGGGGAAAAACTGTTTTTT. Encoded protein: CASSQAQGVGEKLFF.

V and J are TRBV27 and TRBJ2-7, with TRBD1 matching over 9 bases. Trimming took 6 bases from V and 3 from J; bases not matched to a gene: 9. Germline values: CDR1 MNHEY, CDR2 SMNVEV (reference sequence). There are 15 residues in the CDR3. Here the CDR3 reads CASREGQGNFYEQYF. The CDR3 DNA is TGTGCCAGCAGGGAAGGACAGGGGAACTTCTACGAGCAGTACTTC.

CDR3 protein: CASSLDTRRDTEAFF. CDR3 nucleotides: TGTGCCAGCAGCTTAGACACAAGGAGGGACACTGAAGCTTTCTTT. The chain employs TRBV11-2 and TRBJ1-1; D uncertain. Trimming removed 0 bases at V and 3 bases at J, with 11 bases between. The CDR3 sequence is 15 residues long. Germline assignment: CDR1 SGHAT and CDR2 FQNNGV. Full variable domain (missing parts from reference TRBV11-2 and TRBJ1-1): EAGVAQSPRYKIIEKRQSVAFWCNPISGHATLYWYQQILGQGPKLLIQFQNNGVVDDSQLPKDRFSAERLKGVDSTLKIQPAKLEDSAVYLCASSLDTRRDTEAFFGQGTRLTVV.

The CDR3 is CASSRQSQAFF. In nucleotides, the CDR3 is TGTGCCAGCAGCCGACAGTCCCAAGCTTTCTTT. This sequence joins TRBV5-6 and TRBJ1-1; possibly TRBD1 for D (5 bases). Germline V CDR1 and CDR2: SGHDT, YYEEEE. The CDR3 loop spans 11 amino acids. V was shortened by 4 bases and J by 9 bases, with 10 bases between the two germline ends.

The chain couples TRBV5-1 to TRBJ2-4; 7 positions match TRBD1. V dropped 6 bases and J dropped 8; count of bases not matched to a gene: 8. CDR1 and CDR2 from the germline V gene are SGHRS and YFSETQ. This CDR3 comprises 13 residues. The chain's CDR3 is CASTEGQNDIQYF. CDR3 coding DNA: TGCGCCAGCACCGAGGGACAGAACGACATTCAGTACTTC. The whole variable domain, remainder taken from reference TRBV5-1 and TRBJ2-4, is KAGVTQTPRYLIKTRGQQVTLSCSPISGHRSVSWYQQTPGQGLQFLFEYFSETQRNKGNFPGRFSGRQFSNSRSEMNVSTLELGDSALYLCASTEGQNDIQYFGAGTRLSVL.

This clone was found a few times. V gene TRBV7-9 combines with J gene TRBJ1-1, with D possibly TRBD1 on 6 matching bases. CDR3 length equals 15 residues. Trimming removed 5 bases from V and 6 bases from J, with 19 bases in between. CDR1 and CDR2 from the germline V gene are SEHNR and FQNEAQ (reference sequence). CDR3 DNA: TGTGCCAGCAGCGCCGGGGGGGCTGAGGGCGCTGAAGCTTTCTTT. Translated: CASSAGGAEGAEAFF.

J is TRBJ2-3 and V is TRBV6-4; TRBD2 aligns across 8 bases. This CDR3 is built from 12 residues. Germline loops: CDR1 MRHNA, CDR2 SNTAGT. With 4 bases clipped from V and 9 bases from J, the junction kept 3 bases outside the gene matches. The CDR3 sequence: CASSAAGGTQYF. CDR3 bases: TGTGCCAGCAGTGCTGCGGGGGGAACGCAGTATTTT.

The J gene is TRBJ1-2, the V gene TRBV6-6; 8 nucleotides align to TRBD1. The J segment lost 12 bases and the V segment lost 2 bases, leaving 2 bases of the junction unmatched. Germline assignment: CDR1 MNHNY and CDR2 SVGAGI (reference sequence). This CDR3 is 11 amino acids long. The CDR3 sequence: CASSYTGGNTF. The CDR3 DNA is TGTGCCAGCAGTTACACAGGGGGGAACACCTTC.

The chain has TRBV6-5 and TRBJ2-1; 9 nucleotides agree with TRBD2. Trimming cost V 0 bases and J 9 bases; bases outside gene matches: 6. Germline assignment: CDR1 MNHEY and CDR2 SVGAGI. This CDR3 has 15 amino acids. CDR3 in amino acids: CASSYSAGGQGEQFF. The CDR3 DNA reads TGTGCCAGCAGTTACTCTGCGGGAGGGCAGGGTGAGCAGTTCTTC.